Shown below are 32 T cell receptor beta chains from a single sample sequenced in a study of neurological immune-mediated disorders (dated by TCRdb to the late 2010s). Libraries were constructed by 5' RACE. TCRdb records Illumina HiSeq 2500 as the sequencer. In TCRdb, the public reads were trimmed at Q25 with fastp and aligned with MiXCR, with productive beta chains retained. Every entry covers one CDR3 protein and lists the most common genes and DNA from its rows. For this sample the table gives some 49,000 distinct CDR3 sequences, of which 9% to 10% were detected only once. Roughly 1.6% of the sample is taken by the ten largest. According to the study, the label for this sample's time point signals: longitudinal time-point 1 (baseline). The sample was PBMCs. All receptors come from a middle-aged woman in good health.

This clonotype was recorded at least ten times. The chain employs TRBV7-6 and TRBJ2-1; 10 bases match TRBD1. The CDR3 has 16 amino acids. The V and J ends lost 0 bases and 8 bases, in that order; junction bases with no gene match: 7. Per germline, CDR1 SGHVS and CDR2 FNYEAQ. The CDR3 protein is CASSLAGTGVRDEQFF. CDR3 nucleotide sequence: TGTGCCAGCAGCTTAGCCGGGACAGGGGTTCGGGATGAGCAGTTCTTC. Using reference TRBV7-6 and TRBJ2-1 for the parts outside the CDR3, the full variable domain is GAGVSQSPRYKVTKRGQDVALRCDPISGHVSLYWYRQALGQGPEFLTYFNYEAQQDKSGLPNDRFSAERPEGSISTLTIQRTEQRDSAMYRCASSLAGTGVRDEQFFGPGTRLTVL.

This clonotype was picked up many times. The chain employs TRBV9 and TRBJ1-2; D not resolved. The CDR3 sequence is 14 residues long. V was pared by 3 bases and J by 1 base, with 10 bases between. Germline V gene data show CDR1 as SGDLS and CDR2 as YYNGEE. The CDR3 here is CASSASDFNYGYTF. The CDR3 nucleotides read TGTGCCAGCAGCGCTTCGGATTTTAACTATGGCTACACCTTC.

This clonotype was detected many times. This sequence joins TRBV20-1 and TRBJ1-2; D remains unclear. The V and J ends lost 0 bases and 4 bases respectively, with 9 bases between them. The CDR3 has 13 amino acids. CDR1 DFQATT and CDR2 SNEGSKA come from the germline V gene (reference sequence). The CDR3 loop is CSARESTSYGYTF. The CDR3 DNA reads TGCAGTGCTAGAGAGTCGACGTCCTATGGCTACACCTTC.

This clonotype has a handful of counts. Its ends do not fully match the called genes, so a read error is possible. The chain has TRBV18 and TRBJ1-5, with 7 bases lining up with TRBD1. The CDR3 extends over 17 amino acids. Germline lookup yields CDR1 KGHSH and CDR2 LQKENI. CDR3 in DNA: TGTGCCAGCTCACCGAAAAACCAGGACAGGAGCAGTCAGCCCCAGCATTTT. Its protein product is CASSPKNQDRSSQPQHF.

Ten or more counts support this clonotype. The rearrangement links TRBV12-3 or TRBV12-4 to TRBJ1-5; 7 bases align to TRBD1. The J segment lost 2 bases and the V segment lost 5 bases, leaving 6 bases of the junction unmatched. CDR3 length: 15 residues. The CDR3 coding sequence is TGTGCCAGCAGTCGCAACAGGGGCGGCAATCAGCCCCAGCATTTT. Its protein is CASSRNRGGNQPQHF.

V usage is TRBV7-2 and J usage is TRBJ2-1; no definite D call. V lost 8 bases and J 1 base, leaving 12 bases between the germline ends. CDR1 and CDR2 (germline): SGHTA, FQGNSA. The CDR3 spans 14 residues. CDR3 residues: CASGPISSYNEQFF. The CDR3 bases are TGTGCCAGCGGTCCTATCTCGTCCTACAATGAGCAGTTCTTC.

This clonotype was observed many times. J is TRBJ2-5 and V is TRBV12-3 or TRBV12-4; 7 nucleotides agree with TRBD1. V trimming: 6 bases; J trimming: 5 bases; junction bases outside the gene matches: 12. The CDR3 covers 15 residues. This chain's CDR3 is CASRDQEGAGETQYF. The CDR3 DNA is TGTGCCAGCAGAGACCAAGAGGGGGCCGGGGAGACCCAGTACTTC.

The chain combines TRBV4-2 with TRBJ1-1; no definite D call. This CDR3 contains 15 residues. V dropped 2 bases and J dropped 0 bases, with 10 bases sitting between them. Germline V gene sequence: CDR1 LGHNA, CDR2 YNFKEQ. The CDR3 region has the DNA TGTGCCAGCAGCCAACCGGGAGTTATGAACACTGAAGCTTTCTTT. Translation: CASSQPGVMNTEAFF.

This clonotype was observed many times. This CDR3 is CASSQDQGAAYGYTF. CDR3 nucleotide sequence: TGCGCCAGCAGCCAAGATCAGGGCGCGGCTTATGGCTACACCTTC. The chain recombines TRBV4-3 with TRBJ1-2, with a tentative D call TRBD1 (5 bases). Germline V CDR1 and CDR2: LGHNA, YSLEER. This CDR3 spans 15 amino acids. Trimming shortened V by 0 bases and J by 5 bases, and 13 bases separated the two germline ends.

This clonotype was found many times. This chain uses TRBV9 with TRBJ2-6; possible D gene TRBD1, 6 bases. Germline CDR1 SGDLS, CDR2 YYNGEE. V was cut by 0 bases and J by 0 bases, with 13 bases left in between. CDR3 length: 18 residues. This CDR3 is CASSVDTGQSSGANVLTF. CDR3 nucleotides: TGTGCCAGCAGCGTAGATACCGGACAGAGCTCTGGGGCCAACGTCCTGACTTTC.

This clonotype was recorded many times. This chain's CDR3 is CSFHPASGAQETQYF. CDR3 DNA sequence: TGCAGTTTTCACCCGGCTAGCGGGGCTCAAGAGACCCAGTACTTC. The chain has TRBV20-1 and TRBJ2-5; 9 nucleotides line up with TRBD2. This CDR3 comprises 15 residues. V trimming: 8 bases; J trimming: 2 bases; junction bases outside the gene matches: 12. Germline lookup yields CDR1 DFQATT and CDR2 SNEGSKA (reference sequence).

A note on this clonotype: A much bigger clone sits one base away, suggesting this may be a read error. The chain carries TRBV7-3 and TRBJ2-1; TRBD2 matches 7 bases. This CDR3 is 16 amino acids long. V shed 5 bases, J shed 4 bases, and the junction held 11 bases outside the gene matches. The germline gives CDR1 SGHTA, CDR2 FQGTGA. CDR3 in amino acids: CASSTTSADEYNEQFF. CDR3 coding DNA: TGTGCCAGCAGCACCACTAGCGCAGACGAATACAATGAGCAGTTCTTC.

This clonotype was detected many times. The rearrangement links TRBV5-6 to TRBJ2-3; 8 nucleotides match TRBD2. This CDR3 comprises 17 residues. J gave up 1 base and V 0 bases, and 7 bases lay outside the gene matches. Germline V CDR1 and CDR2: SGHDT, YYEEEE. The CDR3 bases are TGTGCCAGCAGCTTGGCCAGGGGCGGGGGGCGCACAGATACGCAGTATTTT. This sequence encodes CASSLARGGGRTDTQYF.

This clonotype was detected many times. This chain connects TRBV6-1 to TRBJ1-5; no definite D call. Looked up from germline, CDR1 is MNHNS and CDR2 is SASEGT. V was cut by 7 bases and J by 0 bases, with 7 bases left in between. The CDR3 is made up of 13 amino acids. CDR3 loop: CASTPDSNQPQHF. The CDR3 bases are TGTGCCAGCACCCCAGATAGCAATCAGCCCCAGCATTTT.

The sample holds a few counts of this clonotype. This chain joins TRBV6-6 and TRBJ1-4; 7 bases map to TRBD1. The junction had 4 bases not matched to a gene; V was cut back by 4 bases and J by 5 bases. The CDR3 totals 14 residues. From germline, CDR1 is MNHNY and CDR2 SVGAGI (reference sequence). CDR3 loop: CASSFLTGNEKLFF. CDR3 in DNA: TGTGCCAGCAGTTTCTTGACAGGGAATGAAAAACTGTTTTTT.

This clonotype was observed at least ten times. The chain employs TRBV7-9 and TRBJ2-7; 14 bases line up with TRBD2. The CDR3 is 18 residues long. The ends lost 4 bases at V and 7 bases at J; junction bases unmatched: 15. Germline CDR1 reads SEHNR; CDR2 reads FQNEAQ (reference sequence). For the CDR3, the DNA is TGTGCCAGCAGCTCGACCCAGCCGGGACTAGCGGGGGCGGGGGAGCAGTACTTC. Translated, it gives CASSSTQPGLAGAGEQYF.

This clonotype has a count of ten or more. The chain combines TRBV7-2 with TRBJ2-7, with TRBD2 matching 11 bases. The length of the CDR3 is 14 residues. The V and J ends lost 4 bases and 4 bases, in that order; junction bases with no gene match: 3. Germline V gene lookup returns CDR1 SGHTA and CDR2 FQGNSA. The CDR3 DNA sequence: TGTGCCAGCAGCTCCGGGACTAGCGGTTACGAGCAGTACTTC. This gives the protein CASSSGTSGYEQYF. The complete variable domain, with remaining parts taken from reference TRBV7-2 and TRBJ2-7, reads GAGVSQSPSNKVTEKGKDVELRCDPISGHTALYWYRQSLGQGLEFLIYFQGNSAPDKSGLPSDRFSAERTGGSVSTLTIQRTQQEDSAVYLCASSSGTSGYEQYFGPGTRLTVT.

This clonotype was observed at least ten times. This rearrangement joins TRBV3-1 to TRBJ2-5; TRBD2 matches at 9 bases. J gave up 5 bases and V 4 bases, and 8 bases lay outside the gene matches. Germline loops: CDR1 LGHDT, CDR2 YNNKEL (reference sequence). The CDR3 totals 15 residues. This chain's CDR3 is CASSPGAGGPETQYF. The CDR3 nucleotides read TGTGCCAGCAGCCCAGGAGCGGGAGGTCCGGAGACCCAGTACTTC.

This clonotype was detected ten times or more. The chain has TRBV6-5 and TRBJ2-5, with TRBD1 matching over 7 bases. Germline CDR1 reads MNHEY; CDR2 reads SVGAGI. The CDR3 length is 13 residues. V shed 7 bases and J 7 bases; nucleotides not matched to a gene: 9. CDR3 nucleotides: TGTGCCAGCAACCCGACAGGGCTTTTGACCCAGTACTTC. Translation: CASNPTGLLTQYF.

In nucleotides, the CDR3 is TGCAGCTTGTCGGGTCTGGGGGGCCACGAGCAGTACTTC. Protein product: CSLSGLGGHEQYF. V gene TRBV20-1 combines with J gene TRBJ2-7, with D perhaps assigned TRBD1 or TRBD2 (6 bases each). The CDR3 consists of 13 residues. Germline V lookup: CDR1 DFQATT, CDR2 SNEGSKA (reference sequence).

This clonotype was found many times. V is TRBV7-2 and J is TRBJ1-1; D is unclear. Germline V lookup: CDR1 SGHTA, CDR2 FQGNSA. Trimming took off 5 bases at V and 1 base at J, with 11 bases between the two ends. This CDR3 comprises 14 residues. As DNA, the CDR3 is TGTGCCAGCAGCCGTCTCATCGCGAACACTGAAGCTTTCTTT. Its translation: CASSRLIANTEAFF.

This clonotype was recorded many times. The rearrangement links TRBV7-8 to TRBJ1-2; TRBD1 matches 9 bases. This CDR3 is 14 amino acids long. The germline V gene has CDR1 SGHVS and CDR2 FQNEAQ. V gave up 7 bases and J gave up 10 bases; unmatched junction bases: 13. The CDR3 loop is CASTLGTGPRDYTF. CDR3 in DNA: TGTGCCAGCACCCTTGGGACAGGGCCCAGGGACTACACCTTC.

At least ten counts were recorded for this clonotype. This chain joins TRBV12-3 or TRBV12-4 and TRBJ1-5; TRBD1 matches 11 bases. Trimming at V came to 5 bases and at J to 6 bases, leaving 9 bases not matched to a gene. The CDR3 runs 16 residues. The CDR3 reads CASSPGQGASGQPQHF. The CDR3 nucleotides are TGTGCCAGCAGTCCTGGACAGGGGGCGTCGGGTCAGCCCCAGCATTTT.

With respect to this clonotype: The junction departs from germline at one end; a sequencing error may be responsible. The rearrangement uses TRBV12-3 or TRBV12-4 and TRBJ1-1; no firm D call. The CDR3 covers 14 residues. CDR3 nucleotide sequence: TGTGCCAGTAGTTCCGGACCCCTGAACACTGAAGCTTCCTTT. It encodes CASSSGPLNTEASF.

This clonotype appeared many times. This rearrangement joins TRBV5-1 to TRBJ2-5, with D tentatively TRBD1 or TRBD2 (5 bases each). The CDR3 is made up of 14 amino acids. Looked up from germline, CDR1 is SGHRS and CDR2 is YFSETQ. V lost 4 bases to trimming and J lost 1 base, with 11 bases between them. The CDR3: CASSDRDLQETQYF. The DNA of the CDR3 is TGCGCCAGCAGCGACCGGGACCTCCAAGAGACCCAGTACTTC. Based on the CDR3 plus reference TRBV5-1 and TRBJ2-5, the full variable domain is KAGVTQTPRYLIKTRGQQVTLSCSPISGHRSVSWYQQTPGQGLQFLFEYFSETQRNKGNFPGRFSGRQFSNSRSEMNVSTLELGDSALYLCASSDRDLQETQYFGPGTRLLVL.

This clonotype was seen at least ten times. CDR3 in amino acids: CASSRNEFEAFF. In nucleotides, the CDR3 is TGTGCCAGCAGCCGGAACGAGTTTGAAGCTTTCTTT. This chain uses TRBV6-5 with TRBJ1-1; D call uncertain. Trimming took 6 bases from V and 7 from J, leaving 12 bases between them. This CDR3 has 12 amino acids. Germline V lookup: CDR1 MNHEY, CDR2 SVGAGI.

This clonotype came up many times. The chain recombines TRBV11-3 with TRBJ2-7; 9 nucleotides agree with TRBD1. J lost 5 bases, V lost 4 bases, and 3 bases had no gene match. Germline V gives CDR1 SGHNT, CDR2 YENEEA. The CDR3 consists of 13 residues. CDR3 bases: TGTGCCAGCAGCTCGGGACAGGGCGACGAGCAGTACTTC. This sequence encodes CASSSGQGDEQYF.

At least ten counts were recorded for this clonotype. V is TRBV2 and J is TRBJ1-2; D not resolved. Looked up from germline, CDR1 is SNHLY and CDR2 is FYNNEI. Trimming removed 2 bases from V and 5 bases from J, with 9 bases in between. CDR3 length equals 13 residues. DNA of the CDR3: TGTGCCAGCAGTGAAAAGGGTGGATATGGCTACACCTTC. The encoded protein is CASSEKGGYGYTF.

This clonotype has at least ten counts. The genes are TRBV7-2 and TRBJ1-2; TRBD1 agrees at 8 bases. The CDR3 length is 15 residues. V dropped 5 bases and J dropped 4; count of bases not matched to a gene: 9. The germline CDR1 and CDR2 sequences are SGHTA and FQGNSA. CDR3 residues: CASSIDRGSFYGYTF. CDR3 coding DNA: TGTGCCAGCAGCATTGACAGGGGCTCATTCTATGGCTACACCTTC.

This clonotype was seen many times. V is TRBV5-1 and J is TRBJ2-1; no reliable D call. Trimming took off 3 bases at V and 9 bases at J, with 10 bases between the two ends. The CDR3 runs 12 residues. CDR1 SGHRS and CDR2 YFSETQ come from the germline V gene. The CDR3: CASSSYTTEQFF. The DNA of the CDR3 is TGCGCCAGCAGCTCCTACACTACTGAGCAGTTCTTC.

This clonotype was recorded at least ten times. The chain carries TRBV12-3 or TRBV12-4 and TRBJ2-1; 8 bases line up with TRBD2. Losses at the gene ends were 5 bases for V and 4 bases for J; bases not matched to a gene: 4. CDR3 length: 14 amino acids. The CDR3 coding sequence is TGTGCCAGCAGTCCGGGCGGGGGGTACAATGAGCAGTTCTTC. This translates into CASSPGGGYNEQFF.

This clonotype came up many times. The chain employs TRBV20-1 and TRBJ2-7; weak D call: TRBD1 (6 bases). Germline V gene lookup returns CDR1 DFQATT and CDR2 SNEGSKA (reference sequence). Trimming took off 0 bases at V and 6 bases at J, with 12 bases between the two ends. The CDR3 has 13 residues. CDR3 loop: CSARDSGQIEQYF. The CDR3 DNA sequence: TGCAGTGCTAGAGATAGTGGACAGATCGAGCAGTACTTC.